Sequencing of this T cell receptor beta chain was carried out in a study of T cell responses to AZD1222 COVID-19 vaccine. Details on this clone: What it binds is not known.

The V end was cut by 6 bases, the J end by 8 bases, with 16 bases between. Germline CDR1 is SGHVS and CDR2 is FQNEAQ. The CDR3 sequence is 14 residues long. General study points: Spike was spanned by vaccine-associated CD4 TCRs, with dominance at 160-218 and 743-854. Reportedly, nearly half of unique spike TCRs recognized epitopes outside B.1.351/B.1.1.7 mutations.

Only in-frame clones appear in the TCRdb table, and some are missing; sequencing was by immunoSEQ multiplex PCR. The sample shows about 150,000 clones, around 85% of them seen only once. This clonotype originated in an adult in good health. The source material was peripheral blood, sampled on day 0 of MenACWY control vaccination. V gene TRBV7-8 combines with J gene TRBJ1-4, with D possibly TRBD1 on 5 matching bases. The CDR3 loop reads CASRPPGGGEKLFF. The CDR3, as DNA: TGTGCCAGCAGACCCCCCGGGGGAGGCGAAAAACTGTTTTTT. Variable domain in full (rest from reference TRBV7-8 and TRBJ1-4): GAGVSQSPRYKVAKRGQDVALRCDPISGHVSLFWYQQALGQGPEFLTYFQNEAQLDKSGLPSDRFFAERPEGSVSTLKIQRTQQEDSAVYLCASRPPGGGEKLFFGSGTQLSVL.